The 17 T cell receptor beta chains listed next were all sequenced from one sample in a study of blood T cell repertoires in COVID-19. Profiled with immunoSEQ multiplex PCR; TCRdb holds only in-frame clones, not every one. The sample has 120,000 to 150,000 clones; more than 80% are singletons. The sample taken for sequencing was peripheral blood. The receptors originated from a human donor in a cohort sampled during active COVID-19.

The chain links TRBV29-1 to TRBJ1-3; D not resolved. Germline V gene sequence: CDR1 SQVTM, CDR2 ANQGSEA. The V end was cut by 5 bases, the J end by 2 bases, with 13 bases between. This CDR3 is 14 amino acids long. In DNA form, the CDR3 reads TGCAGCGTTTCTGAGGGATGGGCTGGAAACACCATATATTTT. Translation: CSVSEGWAGNTIYF.

V gene TRBV6-6 combines with J gene TRBJ2-5; 13 bases match TRBD2. In germline, CDR1 is MNHNY, CDR2 SVGAGI (reference sequence). V shed 4 bases and J 5 bases; nucleotides not matched to a gene: 1. This CDR3 contains 14 residues. The CDR3 region is CASSLGLAGETQYF. CDR3 sequence (DNA): TGTGCCAGCAGTTTGGGACTAGCGGGGGAGACCCAGTACTTC.

This rearrangement joins TRBV2 to TRBJ1-2, with D possibly matching TRBD1 (5 bases). Trimming left V 4 bases short and J 1 base short, with 10 bases between. CDR1 and CDR2 (germline): SNHLY, FYNNEI. The CDR3 runs to 14 residues. Here the CDR3 DNA reads TGTGCCAGCAGTGTCTTGGGGGGTAACTATGGCTACACCTTC. It codes for CASSVLGGNYGYTF.

The J gene is TRBJ1-4, the V gene TRBV28; weak D call: TRBD1 (6 bases). The CDR3 contains 15 residues. Germline values: CDR1 MDHEN, CDR2 SYDVKM. Trimming took 4 bases from V and 0 from J, leaving 9 bases between them. CDR3 sequence (DNA): TGTGCCAGCAGTTCACAGGGACCAACTAATGAAAAACTGTTTTTT. This translates into CASSSQGPTNEKLFF.

This sequence joins TRBV6-1 and TRBJ2-5, with D maybe TRBD1 (6 bases). V was cut by 2 bases and J by 5 bases, with 12 bases left in between. The CDR3 length is 14 residues. Looked up from germline, CDR1 is MNHNS and CDR2 is SASEGT. The CDR3 protein is CASSETRDMETQYF. The CDR3 nucleotides read TGTGCCAGCAGTGAAACACGGGACATGGAGACCCAGTACTTC.

The V and J genes are TRBV5-6 and TRBJ1-1; 10 bases fit TRBD1. Losses at the gene ends were 5 bases for V and 6 bases for J; bases not matched to a gene: 7. The germline CDR1 and CDR2 sequences are SGHDT and YYEEEE. The CDR3 runs to 14 residues. The CDR3 reads CASRSGQGTPEAFF. The CDR3, as DNA: TGTGCCAGCAGATCGGGACAGGGGACGCCTGAAGCTTTCTTT.

The CDR3 here is CASRPRQGTDTQYF. In nucleotides, the CDR3 is TGTGCCAGCAGACCCAGACAGGGCACAGATACGCAGTATTTT. The chain employs TRBV28 and TRBJ2-3; a possible D gene is TRBD1 (6 bases). The CDR3 has 14 amino acids. With 6 bases removed from V and 1 base from J, the gap between germline ends came to 11 bases. Germline-derived CDR1 and CDR2 are MDHEN and SYDVKM.

As for this clone: A read error may produce the germline difference seen at one junction end. V usage is TRBV7-7 and J usage is TRBJ2-7; possible D gene TRBD2, 6 bases. CDR3 size: 14 residues. The germline V gene has CDR1 SSHAT and CDR2 FNYEAQ (reference sequence). CDR3 DNA: TGTGCTAGCAGCTCTAGCGACCTCGCTGGGGAGCAGTACTTC. It specifies CASSSSDLAGEQYF.

This clone was detected once. This rearrangement joins TRBV30 to TRBJ1-2; D not certain. This CDR3 spans 12 amino acids. Trimming left V 0 bases short and J 4 bases short, with 6 bases between. Per the germline V gene, CDR1 is GTSNPN and CDR2 is SVGIG (reference sequence). The CDR3 loop reads CAWSVTSYGYTF. The CDR3 nucleotides are TGTGCCTGGAGTGTAACCAGCTATGGCTACACCTTC.

The V gene is TRBV23-1, the J gene TRBJ2-7; 8 bases line up with TRBD2. TRBV23-1 is designated an ORF whose function remains uncertain. The length of the CDR3 is 15 residues. The ends lost 1 base at V and 2 bases at J; junction bases unmatched: 4. As DNA, the CDR3 is TGCGCCAGCAGTCAATTTCGGGGGGGACCCTACGAGCAGTACGTC. Translation gives CASSQFRGGPYEQYV.

The V and J genes are TRBV12-3 or TRBV12-4 and TRBJ1-1; TRBD1 might be the D (5 bases). This CDR3 contains 12 residues. The ends were cut back, 6 bases at V and 5 bases at J, with 10 bases in the middle. CDR3 sequence (DNA): TGTGCCAGCAGGGTAGGGGTTACTGAAGCTTTCTTT. It yields the protein CASRVGVTEAFF.

J is TRBJ1-4 and V is TRBV5-5; TRBD1 matches at 8 bases. The CDR3 is 15 amino acids. CDR1 and CDR2 (germline): SGHKS, YYEKEE (reference sequence). The trim removed 6 bases at V and 2 bases at J, leaving 6 bases unmatched. DNA of the CDR3: TGTGCCAGCACCCCTCGACAGGGGACTAATGAAAAACTGTTTTTT. As protein: CASTPRQGTNEKLFF.

This clone was observed a handful of times. This chain connects TRBV30 to TRBJ2-3; maybe TRBD2 (7 bases). Germline V CDR1 and CDR2: GTSNPN, SVGIG (reference sequence). The V end was cut by 5 bases, the J end by 10 bases, with 13 bases between. This CDR3 is built from 11 residues. The CDR3 loop is CAWAWGGAQYF. The CDR3 bases are TGTGCCTGGGCTTGGGGGGGCGCGCAGTATTTT.

The chain recombines TRBV9 with TRBJ1-2, with D uncertain. Germline CDR1 is SGDLS and CDR2 is YYNGEE. The V end was cut by 0 bases, the J end by 6 bases, with 9 bases between. CDR3 length: 13 residues. CDR3 nucleotides: TGTGCCAGCAGCGTAGCTACAGCGGATGGCTACACCTTC. Protein sequence: CASSVATADGYTF.

CDR3 DNA: TGTGCCAGCAGTCAACAGGGGGTGGGTGGCTACACCTTC. Protein product: CASSQQGVGGYTF. The chain carries TRBV28 and TRBJ1-2; 8 nucleotides agree with TRBD1. CDR1 and CDR2 from the germline V gene are MDHEN and SYDVKM. V shed 5 bases and J 7 bases; nucleotides not matched to a gene: 6. This CDR3 has 13 residues.

The V and J genes are TRBV2 and TRBJ1-1; D is unresolved. Germline V gene sequence: CDR1 SNHLY, CDR2 FYNNEI. Trimming left V 6 bases short and J 3 bases short, with 14 bases between. This CDR3 has 14 residues. The CDR3 reads CASREIGPDTEAFF. For the CDR3, the DNA is TGTGCCAGCAGGGAAATTGGTCCGGACACTGAAGCTTTCTTT.

Remarks on this clone: The junction departs from the called germline gene at one end, perhaps through a read error. The rearrangement links TRBV12-3 or TRBV12-4 to TRBJ1-1; 7 positions agree with TRBD1. This CDR3 is built from 13 residues. CDR3 sequence reads: CASSYHPGQPWKF. The CDR3 coding sequence is TGTGCCAGCAGTTATCATCCGGGACAGCCTTGGAAATTT.